This T cell receptor (beta chain) originates from a study of blood T cell repertoires in COVID-19. Overall study: Some COVID-19 samples were acute and others convalescent; all came from the United States, Italy and Spain. Sample material is recorded as cDNA or gDNA derived from T cells, B-cell-depleted T cells, or PBMCs.

Authors' processing steps: Reference gene primer amplification yielded estimated nucleated cell counts. Generated by immunoSEQ multiplex PCR, the TCRdb table keeps only in-frame clones and is missing some. V and J calls plus clone size are reproduced from that table; the DNA served to infer D and trimming. This sample carries over 85,000 clones, 87% of them seen once, and the ten largest clones take 0.85% to 1.3%. V was trimmed by 1 base and J by 4 bases, leaving 13 bases between them. Germline CDR1 LGHDT, CDR2 YNNKEL (reference sequence). The CDR3 is 15 residues long. The V call is TRBV3-1 (or the pseudogene TRBV3-2), the J call TRBJ1-2, with a weak D call TRBD1 (6 bases). Specimen: peripheral blood. The TCR originated in a human donor in a cohort sampled during active COVID-19. The CDR3 spells CASSQGGQSIYGYTF. The CDR3, as DNA: TGTGCCAGCAGCCAAGGCGGACAGTCGATCTATGGCTACACCTTC.